This T cell receptor beta chain was retrieved from a study of metastatic and nonmetastatic thyroid tumors. Study-level information: A comparison of repertoires was made across blood and tumor or nodule tissue from malignant and benign thyroid patients. Points from the study as a whole: Malignant tumors reportedly showed significantly higher TCR beta diversity than benign nodules in both blood and tumor.

In the source study's methods: Using the CDR3 differences seen across clinicopathological groups, the authors built a distant-metastasis classifier for papillary thyroid cancer, which was meant to discriminate distant-metastatic patients. TCRdb re-called clones via MiXCR from the PCR reads. Clone size and V and J calls follow TCRdb, not the original study. Here the sample spans 19,000 or so clones, approximately 30% being singletons. All patients reached thyroid surgery having received no treatment beforehand. To note about this clone: What it binds is unknown.

Germline CDR1 and CDR2: SGHVS and FQNEAQ. V gave up 1 base and J gave up 0 bases, with 13 bases separating them. The CDR3 loop spans 16 amino acids. The sequenced sample was tumor tissue. This receptor was identified in a male donor with papillary thyroid cancer or a benign thyroid nodule (not recorded which). Some clones in this sample may be carry-over from other donors' samples. The chain combines TRBV7-8 with TRBJ2-7; perhaps TRBD2 as D (5 bases). In nucleotides, the CDR3 is TGTGCCAGCAGCTTAGAAAGGCAAACTAGCTCCTACGAGCAGTACTTC. It is translated as CASSLERQTSSYEQYF.